What follows are 31 T cell receptor beta chains derived from one specimen sequenced in a study of early T cells in non-severe SARS-CoV-2 infection listed by TCRdb under 2021. Libraries were prepared through 5' RACE. Data came from a NextSeq 500. TCRdb reworked the public reads: Q25 trimming with fastp, MiXCR clone assembly, productive beta chains retained. Duplicate CDR3 protein sequences are folded into a single record with the most common DNA and genes. This sample has approximately 28,000 distinct CDR3 sequences in its table, and roughly 4.5% of those were observed once. The ten top clones hold approximately 5% of the sample. The material sequenced was whole blood, taken at baseline. Receptors were obtained from an adult who was a healthcare worker with PCR-confirmed SARS-CoV-2 infection or an uninfected control (not recorded which).

At least ten counts were recorded for this clonotype. In DNA form, the CDR3 reads TGTGCCAGCAGTAGTTGGGGGCGGAACACTGAAGCTTTCTTT. This translates into CASSSWGRNTEAFF. The chain links TRBV27 to TRBJ1-1, with D maybe TRBD1 (6 bases). V shed 5 bases and J shed 1 base, with 11 bases lying between them. Germline V lookup: CDR1 MNHEY, CDR2 SMNVEV (reference sequence). CDR3 length equals 14 residues.

This sequence joins TRBV11-1 and TRBJ2-7, with TRBD1 as a possible D gene (5 bases). This CDR3 has 14 residues. V was shortened by 5 bases and J by 4 bases, with 15 bases between the two germline ends. Germline assignment: CDR1 SGHAT and CDR2 FQDESV (reference sequence). In nucleotides, the CDR3 is TGTGCCAGCAGCCCGACAGCCGACCTATACGAGCAGTACTTC. Protein sequence: CASSPTADLYEQYF.

This clonotype was seen ten or more times. As DNA, the CDR3 is TGCAGTGCTAGGGGACAGGGCTACGAGCAGTACTTC. Translating gives CSARGQGYEQYF. The chain carries TRBV20-1 and TRBJ2-7; TRBD1 matches at 9 bases. This CDR3 contains 12 residues. Trimming cost V 3 bases and J 3 bases; bases outside gene matches: 0. CDR1 and CDR2 (germline): DFQATT, SNEGSKA (reference sequence).

In this sample, this clonotype turned up many times. This CDR3 reads CASSPGLAVTDTQYF. The CDR3 DNA reads TGTGCCAGCAGTCCGGGACTAGCGGTCACGGATACGCAGTATTTT. The V call is TRBV7-8, the J call TRBJ2-3, with 11 bases matching TRBD2. The CDR3 spans 15 residues. V trimming: 6 bases; J trimming: 6 bases; junction bases outside the gene matches: 8. Germline CDR1 is SGHVS and CDR2 is FQNEAQ.

Notes on this clonotype: The junction shows a germline mismatch at one end, possibly a read error. The chain is built from TRBV9 and TRBJ1-5; TRBD1 might be the D (5 bases). From germline, CDR1 is SGDLS and CDR2 YYNGEE. The CDR3 is made up of 16 amino acids. DNA for the CDR3: TGTACCAGCAGCCCAGGGACCGCCGCCCCGGGGCAGCCCCAGCATTTT. It encodes CTSSPGTAAPGQPQHF.

This clonotype showed up just a few times. The chain uses TRBV7-8 and TRBJ2-1, with 11 nucleotides matching TRBD1. The trim removed 1 base at V and 7 bases at J, leaving 9 bases unmatched. The CDR3 totals 17 residues. Per germline, CDR1 SGHVS and CDR2 FQNEAQ. The CDR3, as DNA: TGTGCCAGCAGCTTAGTTCGGACAGGGGGCGATACGAATGAGCAGTTCTTC. It specifies CASSLVRTGGDTNEQFF.

The table lists this clonotype with many counts. V gene TRBV9 combines with J gene TRBJ2-1; the match to TRBD2 covers 11 bases. V trimming: 0 bases; J trimming: 11 bases; junction bases outside the gene matches: 19. The CDR3 is 19 amino acids. Germline V lookup: CDR1 SGDLS, CDR2 YYNGEE. CDR3 nucleotide sequence: TGTGCCAGCAGCGTAGCGTCGACGGGGCTAGCGGGGGGCCAGAATAAGCAGTTCTTC. This translates into CASSVASTGLAGGQNKQFF. Together with reference TRBV9 and TRBJ2-1, the CDR3 gives the full variable domain: DSGVTQTPKHLITATGQRVTLRCSPRSGDLSVYWYQQSLDQGLQFLIQYYNGEERAKGNILERFSAQQFPDLHSELNLSSLELGDSALYFCASSVASTGLAGGQNKQFFGPGTRLTVL.

The chain has TRBV24-1 and TRBJ2-3; TRBD2 matches at 10 bases. The CDR3 is made up of 18 amino acids. The germline V gene has CDR1 KGHDR and CDR2 SFDVKD. The J segment lost 2 bases and the V segment lost 3 bases, leaving 10 bases of the junction unmatched. The CDR3 nucleotides read TGTGCCACCAGTGATAGTGGGCTAGCGGGGGACCTCACAGATACGCAGTATTTT. It specifies CATSDSGLAGDLTDTQYF.

In its sample, this clonotype was seen a few times. CDR3 DNA sequence: TGTGCCTCCGGTCGGAACACCGGGGAGCTGTTTTTT. This sequence encodes CASGRNTGELFF. J is TRBJ2-2 and V is TRBV27; no firm D call. The CDR3 consists of 12 residues. Germline V gene sequence: CDR1 MNHEY, CDR2 SMNVEV (reference sequence). Trimming cost V 11 bases and J 1 base, with 8 bases left between them.

The rearrangement links TRBV12-3 or TRBV12-4 to TRBJ2-1, with 7 bases lining up with TRBD1. Losses at the gene ends were 10 bases for V and 0 bases for J; bases not matched to a gene: 12. The CDR3 loop spans 16 amino acids. This chain's CDR3 is CAITVRDSSSYNEQFF. For the CDR3, the DNA is TGTGCCATAACGGTACGGGACAGCAGCTCCTACAATGAGCAGTTCTTC.

In its sample, this clonotype was seen many times. The chain joins TRBV5-6 to TRBJ1-5; no definite D call. Germline loops: CDR1 SGHDT, CDR2 YYEEEE. This CDR3 is 15 amino acids long. Trimming left V 4 bases short and J 0 bases short, with 11 bases between. DNA of the CDR3: TGTGCCAGCAGCCGGGGAAGGGCTAGCAATCAGCCCCAGCATTTT. Residues: CASSRGRASNQPQHF.

In this sample, this clonotype turned up many times. This chain uses TRBV20-1 with TRBJ1-1; D possibly corresponds to TRBD1 (5 bases). With 5 bases removed from V and 1 base from J, the gap between germline ends came to 11 bases. The CDR3 runs 13 residues. CDR1 and CDR2 from the germline V gene are DFQATT and SNEGSKA (reference sequence). CDR3 sequence: CSAGRDGNTEAFF. Here the CDR3 DNA reads TGCAGTGCTGGCCGGGACGGGAACACTGAAGCTTTCTTT.

The V and J genes are TRBV10-3 and TRBJ1-5; 7 positions agree with TRBD1. V lost 7 bases, J lost 4 bases, and 10 bases stayed unmatched. The germline gives CDR1 ENHRY, CDR2 SYGVKD. The length of the CDR3 is 15 residues. Here the CDR3 reads CAINSPGQPNQPQHF. The CDR3 nucleotides read TGTGCCATCAACTCCCCGGGACAGCCAAATCAGCCCCAGCATTTT.

Ten or more counts support this clonotype. This chain uses TRBV29-1 with TRBJ2-7; D is perhaps TRBD2 (7 bases). CDR1 and CDR2 from the germline V gene are SQVTM and ANQGSEA. The length of the CDR3 is 14 residues. The V and J ends lost 6 bases and 3 bases respectively, with 18 bases between them. CDR3 amino acids: CSVRRGGEFYEQYF. CDR3 nucleotides: TGCAGCGTCCGGAGGGGGGGCGAATTCTACGAGCAGTACTTC.

This clonotype occurred many times. This sequence joins TRBV24-1 and TRBJ2-2; D is ambiguous. Trimming took off 4 bases at V and 3 bases at J, with 8 bases between the two ends. The CDR3 runs to 14 residues. The V gene's germline CDR1 is KGHDR and CDR2 SFDVKD. CDR3 region: CATSDWIDTGELFF. The CDR3 nucleotides are TGTGCCACCAGTGACTGGATCGACACCGGGGAGCTGTTTTTT.

This chain links TRBV7-9 with TRBJ1-4; the match to TRBD1 covers 8 bases. CDR1 SEHNR and CDR2 FQNEAQ come from the germline V gene (reference sequence). CDR3 size: 15 residues. V was clipped by 3 bases and J by 6 bases; unmatched bases: 6. Here the CDR3 DNA reads TGTGCCAGCAGCTTGAAACAGGGGGATTATGAAAAACTGTTTTTT. This translates into CASSLKQGDYEKLFF.

This clonotype was picked up many times. The chain combines TRBV20-1 with TRBJ1-6, with a tentative D call TRBD1 (6 bases). V was shortened by 3 bases and J by 5 bases, with 17 bases between the two germline ends. Per germline, CDR1 DFQATT and CDR2 SNEGSKA (reference sequence). CDR3 size: 16 residues. The DNA for the CDR3 is TGCAGTGCTAGTTCCCAGGGGCGGAAGCATAATTCACCCCTCCACTTT. Encoded protein: CSASSQGRKHNSPLHF.

The J gene is TRBJ2-5, the V gene TRBV5-1; D could derive from TRBD1 or TRBD2 (5 bases each). Germline V gene lookup returns CDR1 SGHRS and CDR2 YFSETQ. The CDR3 covers 14 residues. Trimming took off 0 bases at V and 5 bases at J, with 11 bases between the two ends. In nucleotides, the CDR3 is TGCGCCAGCAGCTTGGAGACGGGGCGGGAGACCCAGTACTTC. Protein: CASSLETGRETQYF.

This clonotype was picked up many times. V and J are TRBV20-1 and TRBJ1-2; D remains unclear. The CDR3 sequence is 14 residues long. CDR1 is DFQATT, CDR2 SNEGSKA, per germline (reference sequence). With 7 bases removed from V and 2 bases from J, the gap between germline ends came to 17 bases. CDR3 region: CSVPAPSQNYGYTF. The DNA for the CDR3 is TGCAGTGTTCCGGCTCCATCGCAAAACTATGGCTACACCTTC.

The V call is TRBV20-1, the J call TRBJ2-3; 11 bases are a match to TRBD2. The CDR3 runs to 16 residues. V lost 5 bases, J lost 4 bases, and 11 bases stayed unmatched. Germline loops: CDR1 DFQATT, CDR2 SNEGSKA (reference sequence). The CDR3 protein is CSAETSGTSGPDTQYF. CDR3 in DNA: TGCAGTGCTGAAACCTCCGGGACTAGCGGACCAGATACGCAGTATTTT.

This clonotype showed up many times. V gene TRBV13 combines with J gene TRBJ2-3; 8 bases map to TRBD2. This CDR3 is 16 amino acids long. Germline values: CDR1 PRHDT, CDR2 FYEKMQ (reference sequence). J lost 1 base, V lost 3 bases, and 6 bases had no gene match. The CDR3 bases are TGTGCCAGCAGCTTCGCACGGGGGGGAGGCACAGATACGCAGTATTTT. Encoded protein: CASSFARGGGTDTQYF.

This clonotype has ten or more counts. This rearrangement joins TRBV29-1 to TRBJ1-5; D might be TRBD1 (5 bases). Germline V gene sequence: CDR1 SQVTM, CDR2 ANQGSEA. CDR3 length equals 22 residues. Between the trimmed V and J ends, which lost 3 bases and 2 bases, there was a span of 35 bases. The CDR3 DNA reads TGCAGCGTTGACCGTGGCGGGGTTGCAGGGTCCCGGGGTAAGGTCGGCAATCAGCCCCAGCATTTT. Residues: CSVDRGGVAGSRGKVGNQPQHF. The full variable domain, completed using reference TRBV29-1 and TRBJ1-5, is SAVISQKPSRDICQRGTSLTIQCQVDSQVTMMFWYRQQPGQSLTLIATANQGSEATYESGFVIDKFPISRPNLTFSTLTVSNMSPEDSSIYLCSVDRGGVAGSRGKVGNQPQHFGDGTRLSIL.

This clonotype was observed many times. The V gene is TRBV18, the J gene TRBJ2-7; a possible D gene is TRBD2 (6 bases). Germline-derived CDR1 and CDR2 are KGHSH and LQKENI. Trimming cost V 3 bases and J 3 bases, with 12 bases left between them. The CDR3 length is 14 residues. The CDR3 sequence is CASSPLRTNYEQYF. DNA for the CDR3: TGTGCCAGCTCACCCCTCAGGACTAACTACGAGCAGTACTTC.

Ten or more counts support this clonotype. The chain employs TRBV18 and TRBJ2-1; D may be TRBD1 (6 bases). Germline lookup yields CDR1 KGHSH and CDR2 LQKENI. The ends were cut back, 4 bases at V and 9 bases at J, with 13 bases in the middle. The CDR3 has 13 residues. CDR3 nucleotides: TGTGCCAGCTCACTAAACAGGGTTGGTGAGCAGTTCTTC. It translates to CASSLNRVGEQFF.

This clonotype has ten or more counts. The rearrangement links TRBV7-9 to TRBJ1-6; 8 nucleotides match TRBD1. Trimming at V came to 5 bases and at J to 10 bases, leaving 4 bases not matched to a gene. Germline CDR1 and CDR2: SEHNR and FQNEAQ (reference sequence). The CDR3 consists of 13 residues. CDR3 coding DNA: TGTGCCAGCAGCGACAGGGGCGGCTCACCCCTCCACTTT. Translation: CASSDRGGSPLHF.

The gene calls are TRBV7-2 and TRBJ2-5; D perhaps matches TRBD2 (5 bases). CDR3 length: 15 amino acids. The V gene lost 5 bases and the J gene lost 3 bases, with 16 bases spanning the gap. Per germline, CDR1 SGHTA and CDR2 FQGNSA. The CDR3 DNA reads as TGTGCCAGCAGCATCCAAAGAGCGCGGGAAGAGACCCAGTACTTC. It specifies CASSIQRAREETQYF.

This clonotype was seen repeatedly, ten times or more. The chain recombines TRBV6-2 or TRBV6-3 with TRBJ1-1; TRBD1 aligns across 9 bases. The germline CDR1 and CDR2 sequences are MNHEY and SVGEGT. With V trimmed by 6 bases and J by 6 bases, 5 bases remained unmatched. This CDR3 contains 13 residues. DNA for the CDR3: TGTGCCAGCAGAAATACAGGGGGCTCTGAAGCTTTCTTT. The encoded protein is CASRNTGGSEAFF.

This clonotype was observed at least ten times. This sequence joins TRBV9 and TRBJ2-7; D is unresolved. V was cut by 0 bases and J by 3 bases, with 16 bases left in between. From germline, CDR1 is SGDLS and CDR2 YYNGEE. The CDR3 sequence is 16 residues long. For the CDR3, the DNA is TGTGCCAGCAGCGTAGATACCAGTCACCCCTACTACGAGCAGTACTTC. Amino acids: CASSVDTSHPYYEQYF.

This clonotype was found a few times. The chain carries TRBV7-3 and TRBJ2-3; D possibly corresponds to TRBD1 (5 bases). The V end was cut by 4 bases, the J end by 2 bases, with 7 bases between. Germline V gene sequence: CDR1 SGHTA, CDR2 FQGTGA. The CDR3 consists of 13 residues. The CDR3 sequence: CASSSTVTDTQYF. CDR3 nucleotide sequence: TGTGCCAGCAGCTCGACAGTCACAGATACGCAGTATTTT.

This clonotype has ten or more counts. The genes are TRBV30 and TRBJ1-5, with a tentative D call TRBD1 (5 bases). Germline assignment: CDR1 GTSNPN and CDR2 SVGIG (reference sequence). The V and J ends lost 0 bases and 5 bases respectively, with 8 bases between them. The CDR3 contains 13 residues. Here the CDR3 DNA reads TGTGCCTGGAGTGTACTGGGGGATCAGCCCCAGCATTTT. As protein: CAWSVLGDQPQHF.

This clonotype has a count of ten or more. CDR3 sequence (DNA): TGTGCCAGCAGCCGATCCGGGACTAGCGGGGGATCCACAGATACGCAGTATTTT. This gives the protein CASSRSGTSGGSTDTQYF. This chain uses TRBV7-3 with TRBJ2-3, with TRBD2 identical over 14 bases. This CDR3 spans 18 amino acids. In germline, CDR1 is SGHTA, CDR2 FQGTGA. J gave up 2 bases and V 5 bases, and 9 bases lay outside the gene matches.